Here is one T cell receptor beta chain with its context. Trimming left V 1 base short and J 2 bases short, with 12 bases between. CDR3 length: 15 amino acids. In germline, CDR1 is MDHEN, CDR2 SYDVKM. This sample stems from a study of shared clonotypes between healthy human individuals. Researchers divided each subset's genomic DNA evenly across several immunoSEQ plates. Bulk PBMC genomic DNA spanned ten immunoSEQ deep plates. Original processing methods: Junction-only sequences produced by ImmunoSEQ had no quality scores, so filtering differed. Clones were read by immunoSEQ multiplex PCR, and TCRdb kept only the in-frame ones, dropping some. For V, J and clone size, that table is used; D and trimming come from the DNA. This sample has more than 450,000 clones, with approximately 79% found just once.

The chain employs TRBV28 and TRBJ2-7; D remains ambiguous. This clonotype was sampled from a woman between 40 and 50 years old in good health. Some clones in this sample may be carry-over from other donors' samples. The sequenced sample was PBMCs. The CDR3 bases are TGTGCCAGCAGTTTATCCCAGACACCTACCTACGAGCAGTACTTC. Its protein is CASSLSQTPTYEQYF.